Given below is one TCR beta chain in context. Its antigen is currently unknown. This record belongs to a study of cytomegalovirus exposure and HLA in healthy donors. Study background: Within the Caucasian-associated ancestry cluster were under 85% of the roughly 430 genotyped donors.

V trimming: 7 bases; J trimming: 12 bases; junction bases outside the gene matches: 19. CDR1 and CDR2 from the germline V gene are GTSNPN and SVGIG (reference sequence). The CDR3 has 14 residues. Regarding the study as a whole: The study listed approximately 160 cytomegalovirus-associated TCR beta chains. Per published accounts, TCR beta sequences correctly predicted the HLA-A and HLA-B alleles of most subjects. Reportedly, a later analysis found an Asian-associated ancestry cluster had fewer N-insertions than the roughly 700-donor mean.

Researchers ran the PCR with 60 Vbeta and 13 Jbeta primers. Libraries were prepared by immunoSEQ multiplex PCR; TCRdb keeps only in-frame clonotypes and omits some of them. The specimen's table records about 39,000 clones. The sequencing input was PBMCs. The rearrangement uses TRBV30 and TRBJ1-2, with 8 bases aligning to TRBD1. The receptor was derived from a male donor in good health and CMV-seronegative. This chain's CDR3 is CAFSFLQGGRIDTF. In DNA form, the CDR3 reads TGTGCCTTCTCCTTCCTACAGGGGGGGAGGATCGACACCTTC.